What follows describes a single T cell receptor beta chain. This receptor's antigen is unknown. Base-call qualities are not available, and no considerably larger clone is one nucleotide away. TCRbeta CDR3 regions were amplified from genomic DNA using the immunoSEQ Assay, a bias-controlled multiplex PCR. As for how the authors treated the data: The number of nucleated cells in each sample was estimated from the amplification of reference gene primers within the assay. Sequence reads were collapsed and filtered to measure the absolute abundance of every unique TCRbeta CDR3 rearrangement. Productive Simpson clonality was computed per sample as the square root of Simpson's diversity index over productive rearrangements. What TCRdb holds here is the immuneACCESS table cut down to in-frame rearrangements. Part of the clones is not present; checked against another copy, under half of the missing clones reflect an unresolved V gene, and the others are unexplained. V and J calls and clone size come straight from that table; D and trimming were deduced from the DNA. Present in this sample are about 50,000 clones, about nine tenths of which were seen just once. The ten largest clones represent around 2.6% of the sample.

One collaborating source in Seattle enrolled patients during active infection and followed them longitudinally through the course of disease. Whole blood was collected in K2EDTA tubes by collaborating institutions according to the institutions' own protocols. Collaborator samples were shipped for TCRbeta analysis as frozen whole blood, isolated PBMCs, or DNA extracted from either sample type. From the cysteine up to the phenylalanine, the CDR3 has a length of 14 residues. CDR3 DNA is the only sequence kept; it has 42 bases, read in frame from the first base. Sequences MNHEY (CDR1) and SMNVEV (CDR2) are obtained from the germline V gene (reference sequence). Clipping removes 1 base from V and 7 bases from J, with 6 as the unmatched junction base count. This record belongs to a study of blood T cell repertoires in COVID-19 (dated by TCRdb to 2020 to 2022). About the study as a whole: The collaborator samples originated in the United States, Italy and Spain and spanned the acute and convalescent phases of COVID-19. HLA class I and class II types, where available, came from metadata supplied by the sample provider rather than from assay-based typing. Nearly every sample came with metadata listing a de-identified subject ID, COVID-19 status, age in years and sex. Subjects who had been exposed to COVID-19, were actively infected with it, or had recovered from it provided the deeply sampled blood TCRbeta repertoires that made up the dataset. The prospective study material was composed of cDNA or gDNA derived from T cells, B-cell-depleted T cells, or PBMCs. The samples were drawn from the first 160 participants of the ongoing ImmuneRACE study and from about 1,200 subjects provided by 6 global collaborators. The repertoires were made available in a free public database intended to serve as a resource for research on the immune response to SARS-CoV-2. The paper as a whole reports these results and caveats: The amount of clinical and demographic metadata varied by source and participant and was provided uncurated.

The sample comprised peripheral blood. The receptor comes from an elderly woman with COVID-19, enrolled during active disease. This sequence uses TRBV27 and TRBJ1-1; the junction holds 7 bases that match TRBD1. The encoded CDR3 is CASSLWGQPREAFF. In nucleotides, the sequence is TGTGCCAGCAGTTTATGGGGACAGCCGCGTGAAGCTTTCTTT.